The next 21 T cell receptor beta chains were all read from a single sample in a study of neurological immune-mediated disorders. TCRdb itself ran the 5' RACE reads through MiXCR, one entry per CDR3 protein. This table has around 19,000 distinct CDR3 sequences, roughly 10% appearing once. What was sequenced was CD8+ T cells from blood. The receptor source for this set is a woman in her forties or fifties in good health.

This clonotype occurred many times. This chain uses TRBV5-1 with TRBJ2-5, with D tentatively TRBD2 (6 bases). The CDR3 runs 15 residues. Deletions cut 5 bases from V and 1 base from J, with 15 bases between. The germline V gene encodes CDR1 SGHRS and CDR2 YFSETQ. The CDR3 region has the DNA TGCGCCAGCAGTAGTAGGGACTTTATCCAAGAGACCCAGTACTTC. This codes for CASSSRDFIQETQYF. The full variable domain, rest sourced from reference TRBV5-1 and TRBJ2-5, is KAGVTQTPRYLIKTRGQQVTLSCSPISGHRSVSWYQQTPGQGLQFLFEYFSETQRNKGNFPGRFSGRQFSNSRSEMNVSTLELGDSALYLCASSSRDFIQETQYFGPGTRLLVL.

This clonotype was seen at least ten times. This sequence joins TRBV5-5 and TRBJ1-1, with D unclear. The CDR3 consists of 13 residues. Germline V lookup: CDR1 SGHKS, CDR2 YYEKEE (reference sequence). Trimming removed 5 bases at V and 2 bases at J, with 10 bases between. The DNA for the CDR3 is TGTGCCAGCAGTCGACAAGACAACACTGAAGCTTTCTTT. This codes for CASSRQDNTEAFF.

The chain uses TRBV12-2 and TRBJ1-4; the table's D gene call, TRBD1, was not cross checked with the DNA. TRBV12-2 is reported as a pseudogene. The CDR3 totals 15 residues. Here the CDR3 reads CASRLGQGLNEKLFF. The CDR3 coding sequence is TGTGCAAGTCGCTTAGGACAGGGCTTGAACGAAAAACTGTTTTTT.

The chain carries TRBV7-9 and TRBJ1-4; maybe TRBD1 (5 bases). This CDR3 has 16 residues. The germline CDR1 and CDR2 sequences are SEHNR and FQNEAQ (reference sequence). With 5 bases removed from V and 2 bases from J, the gap between germline ends came to 15 bases. CDR3 sequence reads: CASSPPGSATNEKLFF. DNA of the CDR3: TGTGCCAGCAGCCCTCCAGGGTCGGCGACTAATGAAAAACTGTTTTTT.

This clonotype appeared many times. The chain is built from TRBV29-1 and TRBJ2-1; D uncertain. The CDR3 runs 13 residues. Between the trimmed V and J ends, which lost 2 bases and 0 bases, there was a span of 5 bases. CDR1 is SQVTM, CDR2 ANQGSEA, per germline. Here the CDR3 DNA reads TGCAGCGTTGAACTCCCCTCCTACAATGAGCAGTTCTTC. It encodes CSVELPSYNEQFF.

This clonotype has a count of ten or more. This rearrangement joins TRBV29-1 to TRBJ1-1; D remains unclear. This CDR3 contains 12 residues. Germline assignment: CDR1 SQVTM and CDR2 ANQGSEA. V lost 5 bases and J lost 5, with 12 bases in between. Here the CDR3 reads CSVLLGKTEAFF. DNA of the CDR3: TGCAGCGTTCTCTTGGGGAAGACTGAAGCTTTCTTT. Full variable domain (outside the CDR3, taken from reference TRBV29-1 and TRBJ1-1): SAVISQKPSRDICQRGTSLTIQCQVDSQVTMMFWYRQQPGQSLTLIATANQGSEATYESGFVIDKFPISRPNLTFSTLTVSNMSPEDSSIYLCSVLLGKTEAFFGQGTRLTVV.

This clonotype has ten or more counts. The chain links TRBV12-3 or TRBV12-4 to TRBJ2-7; 11 nucleotides align to TRBD1. This CDR3 spans 13 amino acids. V lost 6 bases, J lost 6 bases, and 4 bases stayed unmatched. The CDR3 DNA follows: TGTGCCAGCAGGGACAGGGGGCTCGGCGAGCAGTACTTC. This sequence encodes CASRDRGLGEQYF.

The chain carries TRBV12-3 or TRBV12-4 and TRBJ2-5; TRBD1 agrees at 8 bases. The CDR3 sequence is 15 residues long. V was pared by 5 bases and J by 5 bases, with 10 bases of the junction left unmatched. DNA for the CDR3: TGTGCCAGCAGTCCAGGGACAGGAGGAGGGGAGACCCAGTACTTC. It is translated as CASSPGTGGGETQYF.

This clonotype was seen ten or more times. The chain has TRBV6-6 and TRBJ2-5; 7 bases line up with TRBD1. The length of the CDR3 is 15 residues. V lost 10 bases and J lost 4; bases outside the gene matches: 15. Per the germline V gene, CDR1 is MNHNY and CDR2 is SVGAGI (reference sequence). Written as DNA, the CDR3 is TGTGCCACCCTTTTCCCCCACAGGGGCGGAGAGACCCAGTACTTC. Protein product: CATLFPHRGGETQYF.

A word on this clonotype: The germline gene is not matched at one end of the junction; a read error may be the cause. The rearrangement uses TRBV27 and TRBJ2-2, with 10 positions matching TRBD2. This CDR3 has 16 residues. The germline gives CDR1 MNHEY, CDR2 SMNVEV (reference sequence). The CDR3: CASGLRSGGATGELFF. In nucleotides, the CDR3 is TGTGCCAGCGGTTTAAGGAGCGGGGGGGCCACCGGGGAGCTGTTTTTT.

This clonotype was recorded at least ten times. The chain employs TRBV27 and TRBJ1-4; D might be TRBD1 (5 bases). The germline gives CDR1 MNHEY, CDR2 SMNVEV (reference sequence). CDR3 length: 15 amino acids. The V gene lost 6 bases and the J gene lost 0 bases, with 11 bases spanning the gap. CDR3 sequence: CASRPGTATNEKLFF. The CDR3 DNA follows: TGTGCCAGCAGGCCCGGGACTGCAACTAATGAAAAACTGTTTTTT. Full variable domain (missing parts from reference TRBV27 and TRBJ1-4): EAQVTQNPRYLITVTGKKLTVTCSQNMNHEYMSWYRQDPGLGLRQIYYSMNVEVTDKGDVPEGYKVSRKEKRNFPLILESPSPNQTSLYFCASRPGTATNEKLFFGSGTQLSVL.

In this sample, this clonotype turned up many times. The chain couples TRBV9 to TRBJ2-2; tentatively, D is TRBD1 or TRBD2 (5 bases each). With 4 bases removed from V and 3 bases from J, the gap between germline ends came to 16 bases. The CDR3 covers 16 residues. Germline CDR1 reads SGDLS; CDR2 reads YYNGEE. The CDR3 nucleotides read TGTGCCAGCAGCTTCCACCGGGACGGCTACACCGGGGAGCTGTTTTTT. This translates into CASSFHRDGYTGELFF.

This clonotype was seen ten or more times. CDR3 in DNA: TGCAGTGCCCCAGGGACTAGCGGATCTAGGGGGTCCTACGAGCAGTACTTC. Its translation: CSAPGTSGSRGSYEQYF. V and J are TRBV20-1 and TRBJ2-7, with TRBD2 matching 11 bases. Unmatched junction bases numbered 14, after V lost 6 bases and J lost 1 base. CDR1 is DFQATT, CDR2 SNEGSKA, per germline (reference sequence). CDR3 length: 17 residues.

This clonotype was picked up many times. This chain joins TRBV6-5 and TRBJ2-7; TRBD2 agrees at 9 bases. The J segment lost 1 base and the V segment lost 2 bases, leaving 6 bases of the junction unmatched. Germline V gene lookup returns CDR1 MNHEY and CDR2 SVGAGI. CDR3 length: 16 residues. The CDR3 DNA is TGTGCCAGCAGTTACATAGCGGGAGCGGGGTCCTACGAGCAGTACTTC. Its protein product is CASSYIAGAGSYEQYF.

This clonotype was recorded at least ten times. The chain couples TRBV7-9 to TRBJ2-1; D ambiguous. The CDR3 sequence is 13 residues long. Germline V gene lookup returns CDR1 SEHNR and CDR2 FQNEAQ (reference sequence). Trimming stripped 5 bases from V and 8 bases from J, with 13 bases between. The CDR3 region is CASSLMSSHEQFF. In DNA, the CDR3 is TGTGCCAGCAGCCTCATGAGTTCCCATGAGCAGTTCTTC.

The table lists this clonotype with many counts. This sequence joins TRBV7-9 and TRBJ2-7; D remains ambiguous. Between the trimmed V and J ends, which lost 5 bases and 2 bases, there was a span of 7 bases. CDR1 is SEHNR, CDR2 FQNEAQ, per germline (reference sequence). This CDR3 has 12 amino acids. CDR3 bases: TGTGCCAGCAGCCCAATAACCTACGAGCAGTACTTC. It is translated as CASSPITYEQYF.

This clonotype was observed at least ten times. The J gene is TRBJ2-3, the V gene TRBV20-1; D uncertain. CDR1 is DFQATT, CDR2 SNEGSKA, per germline (reference sequence). This CDR3 contains 13 residues. Trimming took off 3 bases at V and 0 bases at J, with 7 bases between the two ends. The CDR3 region is CSARARSTDTQYF. CDR3 DNA: TGCAGTGCTAGGGCGCGCAGCACAGATACGCAGTATTTT.

Only one count was recorded for this clonotype. The rearrangement uses TRBV7-2 and TRBJ2-5; tentatively, D is TRBD1 (5 bases). The ends were cut back, 5 bases at V and 0 bases at J, with 13 bases in the middle. The germline CDR1 and CDR2 sequences are SGHTA and FQGNSA. The CDR3 runs 15 residues. CDR3 protein: CASSIYLGHQETQYF. The DNA for the CDR3 is TGTGCCAGCAGCATTTATCTGGGGCACCAAGAGACCCAGTACTTC.

The table lists this clonotype with a few counts. The rearrangement links TRBV7-8 to TRBJ2-4, with D unresolved. Trimming cost V 5 bases and J 5 bases, with 16 bases left between them. The CDR3 extends over 15 amino acids. The germline gives CDR1 SGHVS, CDR2 FQNEAQ. The CDR3 region has the DNA TGTGCCAGCAGCCTAAGGCCCGCGACCCAAAACATTCAGTACTTC. Protein sequence: CASSLRPATQNIQYF.

This clonotype was seen at least ten times. This chain uses TRBV7-9 with TRBJ2-1, with 7 nucleotides matching TRBD1. V shed 9 bases, J shed 0 bases, and the junction held 2 bases outside the gene matches. The germline V gene encodes CDR1 SEHNR and CDR2 FQNEAQ (reference sequence). The CDR3 consists of 13 residues. Here the CDR3 reads CASDRASYNEQFF. The CDR3 bases are TGTGCCAGTGACAGGGCCTCCTACAATGAGCAGTTCTTC.

This clonotype was seen repeatedly, ten times or more. V is TRBV20-1 and J is TRBJ1-1; D perhaps matches TRBD1 (6 bases). Trimming took off 3 bases at V and 4 bases at J, with 15 bases between the two ends. Germline CDR1 DFQATT, CDR2 SNEGSKA (reference sequence). The CDR3 is made up of 14 amino acids. CDR3 in DNA: TGCAGTGCTAGCAGGACGACAGGCCCCACTGAAGCTTTCTTT. Its protein is CSASRTTGPTEAFF.